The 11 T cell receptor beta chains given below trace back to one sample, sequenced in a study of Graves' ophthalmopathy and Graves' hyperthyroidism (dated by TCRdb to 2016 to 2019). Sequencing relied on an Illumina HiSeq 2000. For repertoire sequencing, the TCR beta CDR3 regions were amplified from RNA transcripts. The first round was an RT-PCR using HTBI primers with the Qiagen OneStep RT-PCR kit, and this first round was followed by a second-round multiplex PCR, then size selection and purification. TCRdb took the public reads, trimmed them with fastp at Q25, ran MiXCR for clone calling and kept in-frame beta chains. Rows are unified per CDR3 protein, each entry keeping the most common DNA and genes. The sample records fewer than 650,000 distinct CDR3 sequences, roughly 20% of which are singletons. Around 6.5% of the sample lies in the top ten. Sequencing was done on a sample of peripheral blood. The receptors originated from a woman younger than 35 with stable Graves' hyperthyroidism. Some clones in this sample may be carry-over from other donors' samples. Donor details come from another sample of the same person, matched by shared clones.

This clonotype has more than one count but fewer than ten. The CDR3, as DNA: TGTGCCAGCAGCTTAATGGATGGAGACAGGGGCTATGGCTACACCTTC. It translates to CASSLMDGDRGYGYTF. J is TRBJ1-2 and V is TRBV13; 8 nucleotides match TRBD1. V lost 2 bases to trimming and J lost 4 bases; unmatched junction nucleotides: 9. CDR3 length: 16 residues. Germline values: CDR1 PRHDT, CDR2 FYEKMQ (reference sequence).

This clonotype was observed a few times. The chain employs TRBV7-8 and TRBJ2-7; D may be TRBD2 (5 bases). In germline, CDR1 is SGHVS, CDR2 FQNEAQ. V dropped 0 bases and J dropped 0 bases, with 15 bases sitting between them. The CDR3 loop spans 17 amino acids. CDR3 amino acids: CASSLANRGLSSYEQYF. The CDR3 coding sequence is TGTGCCAGCAGCTTAGCGAATCGGGGTCTGAGCTCCTACGAGCAGTACTTC. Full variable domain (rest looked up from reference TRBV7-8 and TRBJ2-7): GAGVSQSPRYKVAKRGQDVALRCDPISGHVSLFWYQQALGQGPEFLTYFQNEAQLDKSGLPSDRFFAERPEGSVSTLKIQRTQQEDSAVYLCASSLANRGLSSYEQYFGPGTRLTVT.

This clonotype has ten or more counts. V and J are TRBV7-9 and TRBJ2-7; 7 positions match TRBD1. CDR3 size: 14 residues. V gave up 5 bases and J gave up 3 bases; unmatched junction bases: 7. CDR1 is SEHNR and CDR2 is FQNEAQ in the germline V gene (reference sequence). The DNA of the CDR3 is TGTGCCAGCAGCATAACGGGACAGTTCTACGAGCAGTACTTC. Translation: CASSITGQFYEQYF.

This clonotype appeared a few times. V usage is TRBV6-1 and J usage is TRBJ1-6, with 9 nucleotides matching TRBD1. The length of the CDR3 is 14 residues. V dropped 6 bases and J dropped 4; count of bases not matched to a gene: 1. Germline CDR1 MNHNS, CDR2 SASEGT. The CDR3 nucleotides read TGTGCCAGCAGGGGACAGGGTTATAATTCACCCCTCCACTTT. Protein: CASRGQGYNSPLHF.

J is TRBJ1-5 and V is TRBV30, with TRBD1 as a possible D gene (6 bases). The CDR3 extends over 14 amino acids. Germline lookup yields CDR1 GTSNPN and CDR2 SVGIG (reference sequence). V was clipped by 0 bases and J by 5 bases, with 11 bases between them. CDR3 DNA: TGTGCCTGGAGTGTGCCCGGGGGCCATCAGCCCCAGCATTTT. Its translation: CAWSVPGGHQPQHF.

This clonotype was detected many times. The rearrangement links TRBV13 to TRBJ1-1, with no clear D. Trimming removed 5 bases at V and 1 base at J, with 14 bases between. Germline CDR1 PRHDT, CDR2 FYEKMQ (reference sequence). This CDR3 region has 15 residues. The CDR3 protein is CASSTLGAWNTEAFF. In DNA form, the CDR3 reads TGTGCCAGCAGCACGCTGGGAGCCTGGAACACTGAAGCTTTCTTT.

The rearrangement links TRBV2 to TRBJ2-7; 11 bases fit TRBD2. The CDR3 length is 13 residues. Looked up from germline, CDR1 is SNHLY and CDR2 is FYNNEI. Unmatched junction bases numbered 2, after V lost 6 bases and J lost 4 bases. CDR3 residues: CASRGLAEYEQYF. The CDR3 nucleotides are TGTGCCAGCAGGGGACTAGCGGAGTACGAGCAGTACTTC.

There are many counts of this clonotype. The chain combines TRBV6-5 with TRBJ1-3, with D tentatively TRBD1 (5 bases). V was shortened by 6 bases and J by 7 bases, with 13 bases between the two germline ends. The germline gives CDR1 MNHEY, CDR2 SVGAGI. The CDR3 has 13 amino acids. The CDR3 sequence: CASRKQEGNTIYF. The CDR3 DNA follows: TGTGCCAGCAGAAAACAGGAAGGGAACACCATATATTTT.

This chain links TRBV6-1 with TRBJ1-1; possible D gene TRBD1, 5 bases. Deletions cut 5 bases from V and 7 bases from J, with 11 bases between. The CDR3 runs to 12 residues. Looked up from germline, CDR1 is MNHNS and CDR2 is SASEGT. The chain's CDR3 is CASSHARGEAFF. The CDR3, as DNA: TGTGCCAGCAGTCATGCTAGGGGTGAAGCTTTCTTT.

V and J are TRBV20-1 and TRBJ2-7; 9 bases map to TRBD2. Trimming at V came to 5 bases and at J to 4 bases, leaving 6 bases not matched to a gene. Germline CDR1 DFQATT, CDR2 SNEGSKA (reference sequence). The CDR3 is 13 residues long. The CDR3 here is CSALAGESYEQYF. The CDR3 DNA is TGCAGTGCTTTAGCGGGGGAGTCATACGAGCAGTACTTC.

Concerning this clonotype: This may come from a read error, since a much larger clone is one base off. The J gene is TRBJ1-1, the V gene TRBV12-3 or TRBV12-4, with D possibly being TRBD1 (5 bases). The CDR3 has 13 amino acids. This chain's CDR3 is CASSWGMNTEACF. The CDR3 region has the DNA TGTGCCAGCAGTTGGGGGATGAACACTGAAGCTTGCTTT.